Described below is a single T cell receptor beta chain sequence and its context. Its cognate antigen is unknown. The germline V and J ends were trimmed by 0 bases and 7 bases, with 12 bases remaining between them. CDR3 length equals 14 residues. Per germline, CDR1 SGHTA and CDR2 FQGNSA. The source of the sample is a study of T cells in localized non-small cell lung cancer. Findings and caveats of the study: It was uninvolved adjacent lung that showed the highest T cell clonality, exceeding tumor. Overall survival was longer when the density of T cells in the blood was higher. Since sequencing was restricted to only one region of the tumor, intratumor heterogeneity remains a possibility. There were a median around 57 of the top 100 tumor clones appearing in adjacent lung.

Assay: immunoSEQ multiplex PCR; the TCRdb copy retains only in-frame clones and omits some. The data contain over 65,000 clones, about 81% of them singletons. The rearrangement joins TRBV7-2 to TRBJ1-2, with D unresolved. The TCR originated in a female donor of 60 years or more with stage I lung adenocarcinoma. The sample here was peripheral blood, taken before any cancer treatment. The chain's CDR3 is CASSLAAGSSGYTF. The CDR3 coding sequence is TGTGCCAGCAGCTTAGCCGCGGGGTCTTCTGGCTACACCTTC.